Listed here are 14 T cell receptor beta chains from one sample, sequenced in a study of response to subunit inactivated influenza vaccine. TCRdb called the RT-PCR reads again in MiXCR, with one record for every CDR3 protein. The sample consists of fewer than 700,000 distinct CDR3 sequences, roughly 13% of them appearing once. This material consisted of PBMCs from blood, taken 40 to 50 days after vaccination. These receptors were obtained from a man aged 50 or older who received an inactivated influenza vaccine.

The sample holds many counts of this clonotype. The chain recombines TRBV11-3 with TRBJ2-7, with D possibly TRBD2 on 5 matching bases. CDR3 length equals 13 residues. V gave up 1 base and J gave up 6 bases, with 10 bases separating them. The germline V gene encodes CDR1 SGHNT and CDR2 YENEEA. The CDR3 region has the DNA TGTGCCAGCAGCTTAGGTACGGGAAGCGAGCAGTACTTC. It yields the protein CASSLGTGSEQYF.

This clonotype was counted a few times. The rearrangement joins TRBV6-2 or TRBV6-3 to TRBJ2-5, with D maybe TRBD1 (6 bases). CDR3 length: 16 amino acids. V gave up 6 bases and J gave up 5 bases, with 22 bases separating them. From germline, CDR1 is MNHEY and CDR2 SVGEGT. Written as DNA, the CDR3 is TGTGCCAGCAGACCAGATACAGGGCTGGTGAGGGAGACCCAGTACTTC. It translates to CASRPDTGLVRETQYF.

This clonotype showed up just a few times. J is TRBJ2-1 and V is TRBV12-3 or TRBV12-4, with D unresolved. This CDR3 region has 16 residues. V lost 6 bases, J lost 0 bases, and 15 bases lay in between. The DNA of the CDR3 is TGTGCCAGCAGCCGCCGCGGAAGGAGCTCCTACAATGAGCAGTTCTTC. Amino acid sequence: CASSRRGRSSYNEQFF.

At least ten counts were recorded for this clonotype. This rearrangement joins TRBV20-1 to TRBJ2-4; D may be TRBD1 (5 bases). The CDR3 has 13 amino acids. With 6 bases removed from V and 0 bases from J, the gap between germline ends came to 9 bases. Germline loops: CDR1 DFQATT, CDR2 SNEGSKA (reference sequence). The CDR3 protein is CSATELAKNIQYF. The DNA of the CDR3 is TGCAGTGCGACAGAGTTAGCCAAAAACATTCAGTACTTC.

The chain has TRBV4-2 and TRBJ2-7; D unclear. V lost 1 base, J lost 0 bases, and 7 bases lay in between. Germline CDR1 is LGHNA and CDR2 is YNFKEQ. This CDR3 has 14 residues. CDR3 sequence: CASSQVRSSYEQYF. The DNA for the CDR3 is TGTGCCAGCAGCCAAGTTAGAAGCTCCTACGAGCAGTACTTC.

V usage is TRBV7-2 and J usage is TRBJ2-7, with TRBD1 matching 7 bases. Germline CDR1 and CDR2: SGHTA and FQGNSA. This CDR3 is built from 16 residues. V gave up 1 base and J gave up 6 bases; unmatched junction bases: 12. CDR3 amino acids: CASSLGGQGVRGEQYF. Here the CDR3 DNA reads TGTGCCAGCAGCTTAGGAGGGCAGGGGGTAAGGGGCGAGCAGTACTTC.

The V call is TRBV20-1, the J call TRBJ2-7, with D possibly being TRBD2 (5 bases). The germline CDR1 and CDR2 sequences are DFQATT and SNEGSKA (reference sequence). There are 13 residues in the CDR3. With 3 bases removed from V and 7 bases from J, the gap between germline ends came to 16 bases. The CDR3: CSASRTSRGEQYF. CDR3 nucleotides: TGCAGTGCTAGTCGTACTAGTAGAGGGGAGCAGTACTTC.

This clonotype turned up a few times. The chain joins TRBV7-2 to TRBJ2-5; TRBD1 matches at 9 bases. With V trimmed by 6 bases and J by 8 bases, 19 bases remained unmatched. From germline, CDR1 is SGHTA and CDR2 FQGNSA. This CDR3 contains 17 residues. The CDR3 nucleotides read TGTGCCAGCAGGCAGGGGGGGGGTCTTCCGGGACAGGGAACCCAGTACTTC. As protein: CASRQGGGLPGQGTQYF.

The chain couples TRBV7-9 to TRBJ2-1, with a tentative D call TRBD1 (5 bases). Deletions cut 5 bases from V and 6 bases from J, with 14 bases between. The V gene's germline CDR1 is SEHNR and CDR2 FQNEAQ (reference sequence). This CDR3 region has 14 residues. CDR3 DNA sequence: TGTGCCAGCAGCCCCTGGTCTAGGGGCAATGAGCAGTTCTTC. It specifies CASSPWSRGNEQFF.

This clonotype was seen at least ten times. V usage is TRBV5-1 and J usage is TRBJ1-1; D perhaps matches TRBD1 (5 bases). This CDR3 has 14 residues. Looked up from germline, CDR1 is SGHRS and CDR2 is YFSETQ. V shed 5 bases and J shed 1 base, with 12 bases lying between them. The CDR3 nucleotides are TGCGCCAGCAGTTTCTGGGACCCGAACACTGAAGCTTTCTTT. Amino acid sequence: CASSFWDPNTEAFF.

This clonotype was seen many times. This rearrangement joins TRBV12-3 or TRBV12-4 to TRBJ1-3, with D possibly being TRBD1 (5 bases). CDR3 length equals 16 residues. V shed 5 bases and J shed 0 bases, with 14 bases lying between them. CDR3 DNA: TGTGCCAGCAGTCTCAGGGTGCCTTCCTCTGGAAACACCATATATTTT. This encodes CASSLRVPSSGNTIYF.

This clonotype has only a few counts. The chain links TRBV6-6 to TRBJ2-1, with D possibly TRBD1 on 5 matching bases. Germline V gene data show CDR1 as MNHNY and CDR2 as SVGAGI (reference sequence). V was trimmed by 9 bases and J by 2 bases, leaving 11 bases between them. The CDR3 sequence is 13 residues long. CDR3 loop: CASVGPTYNEQFF. CDR3 sequence (DNA): TGTGCCAGTGTGGGGCCGACCTACAATGAGCAGTTCTTC.

The gene calls are TRBV12-3 or TRBV12-4 and TRBJ2-1; TRBD1 agrees at 8 bases. CDR3 size: 14 residues. V was pared by 5 bases and J by 5 bases, with 5 bases of the junction left unmatched. CDR3 in amino acids: CASSVYRGDNEQFF. The CDR3 DNA follows: TGTGCCAGCAGTGTCTACAGGGGGGACAATGAGCAGTTCTTC.

The chain combines TRBV5-4 with TRBJ2-5, with a possible D match to TRBD2 (7 bases). Germline CDR1 SGHNT, CDR2 YYREEE (reference sequence). V lost 0 bases and J 4 bases, leaving 16 bases between the germline ends. The CDR3 is 16 residues long. CDR3 in amino acids: CASSLARGARGETQYF. CDR3 in DNA: TGTGCCAGCAGCTTGGCCCGGGGGGCGCGGGGAGAGACCCAGTACTTC.